The source of this T cell receptor (beta chain) is a study of shared clonotypes between healthy human individuals. Findings and caveats of the study: The authors expected sequencing depth to affect clonotype sharing among donors.

On this clone: Antigen specificity is unknown.

The CDR3 extends over 11 amino acids. Between the trimmed V and J ends, which lost 5 bases and 11 bases, there was a span of 13 bases. The germline gives CDR1 SEHNR, CDR2 FQNEAQ (reference sequence). Replicate PCRs run on unsorted PBMC used approximately 0.3 ug DNA, which was 30,000 to 35,000 T cell genomes. Under the authors' procedure: ImmunoSEQ output held junction-only sequences without quality scores, so filtering differed. The method was immunoSEQ multiplex PCR; TCRdb's version includes in-frame clones alone and lacks a portion of them. Clone size and V and J calls were adopted from that table, with D and trimming inferred from the DNA. The sample has 550,000 to 600,000 clones; around 81% are singletons.

The source of this sequence is a woman between 40 and 50 years old in good health. Some clones in this sample may be carry-over from other donors' samples. The chain links TRBV7-9 to TRBJ2-7; TRBD1 might be the D (5 bases). Sequencing used PBMCs. The CDR3 nucleotides are TGTGCCAGCAGCAAAAGCGAACAGGAGTACTTC. Translating it yields CASSKSEQEYF.